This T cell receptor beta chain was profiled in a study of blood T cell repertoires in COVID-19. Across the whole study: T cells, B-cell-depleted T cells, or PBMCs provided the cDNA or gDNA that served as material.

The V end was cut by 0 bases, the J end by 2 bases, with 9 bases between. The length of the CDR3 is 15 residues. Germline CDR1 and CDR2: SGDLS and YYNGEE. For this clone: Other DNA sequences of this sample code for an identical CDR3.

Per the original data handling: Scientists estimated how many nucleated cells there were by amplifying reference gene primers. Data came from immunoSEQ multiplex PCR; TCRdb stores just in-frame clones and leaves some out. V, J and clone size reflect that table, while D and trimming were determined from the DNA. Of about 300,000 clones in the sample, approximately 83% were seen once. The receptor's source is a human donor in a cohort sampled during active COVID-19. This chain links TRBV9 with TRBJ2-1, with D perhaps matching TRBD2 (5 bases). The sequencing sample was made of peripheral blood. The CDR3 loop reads CASSVGLAAYNEQFF. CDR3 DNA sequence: TGTGCCAGCAGCGTAGGGCTAGCTGCCTACAATGAGCAGTTCTTC.